Listed below are T cell receptor beta chains from one sample, sequenced in a study of T-cell reconstitution after alpha-beta-depleted transplantation in children. TCRdb called the PCR reads again in MiXCR, with one record for every CDR3 protein. The sample shows fewer than 550,000 distinct CDR3 sequences, 15% to 20% of them seen only once. Specimen: PBMCs, mostly from graft donor cells, collected 360 days after TCRalphabeta/CD19-depleted stem cell transplant. Receptor source: a boy in the first two years of life who had a stem cell transplant for Wiskott-Aldrich syndrome, so the T cells may come from the graft donor. The CDR3 runs from the conserved cysteine through the conserved F or W. Fields, in order: D gene, clone size, J gene, V gene, CDR3 protein, CDR3 DNA. A D gene is named only where the DNA matches it firmly. Expanded clones get a size class; other rows say once, few or many, or leave the size out.

TRBD2 few TRBJ2-7 TRBV10-3 CAISRTSGNSYEQYF TGTGCCATCAGTAGGACTAGCGGTAACTCCTACGAGCAGTACTTC
. few TRBJ2-3 TRBV27 CASSFRRYRAGERGDTQYF TGTGCCAGCAGTTTCCGAAGATACAGGGCGGGAGAACGAGGAGATACGCAGTATTTT
. few TRBJ2-6 TRBV6-2/TRBV6-3 CASSYSFDSFISGANVLTF TGTGCCAGCAGTTATAGTTTCGACAGTTTTATCTCTGGGGCCAACGTCCTGACTTTC
TRBD1 . TRBJ2-5 TRBV7-6 CASSLGGTGETQYF TGTGCCAGCAGCTTAGGGGGGACAGGGGAAACCCAGTACTTC
TRBD1 few TRBJ2-1 TRBV6-5 CASSYRYRGEGSEQFF TGTGCCAGCAGCTACCGCTACAGGGGGGAAGGGAGTGAGCAGTTCTTC
. . TRBJ2-2 TRBV9 CASSVGAGWFTGELFF TGTGCCAGCAGCGTAGGCGCAGGATGGTTCACCGGGGAGCTGTTTTTT
. few TRBJ2-3 TRBV2 CASSTPTSADTQYF TGTGCCAGCAGCACCCCCACCAGCGCAGATACGCAGTATTTT
TRBD2 few TRBJ2-1 TRBV15 CATALAGVLYNEQFF TGTGCCACCGCGCTAGCGGGAGTGCTCTACAATGAGCAGTTCTTC
TRBD1 few TRBJ1-6 TRBV4-1 CASSQESRDRVSPLHF TGCGCCAGCAGCCAAGAGTCCCGGGACAGGGTGTCACCCCTCCACTTT
. few TRBJ2-2 TRBV20-1 CSARERRGHTGELFF TGCAGTGCTAGAGAAAGAAGGGGCCACACCGGGGAGCTGTTTTTT
. few TRBJ2-6 TRBV18 CASSPGATGANVLTF TGTGCCAGCTCACCGGGGGCGACTGGGGCCAACGTCCTGACTTTC
. . TRBJ2-3 TRBV11-2 CASSLVGSLTDTQYF TGTGCCAGCAGCTTAGTTGGTAGCCTCACAGATACGCAGTATTTT
TRBD1 few TRBJ2-7 TRBV6-2/TRBV6-3 CASSYSGTVAYEQYF TGTGCCAGCAGTTACTCGGGGACAGTTGCGTACGAGCAGTACTTC
. few TRBJ2-5 TRBV24-1 CASRGDRAERTQYF TGTGCCTCCAGAGGGGACCGAGCCGAAAGGACCCAGTACTTC
. . TRBJ1-1 TRBV12-3/TRBV12-4 CASSSSAQAFF TGTGCCAGCAGTTCTTCCGCTCAGGCTTTCTTT
. . TRBJ2-5 TRBV29-1 CSVPGPREETQYF TGCAGCGTTCCGGGACCGAGAGAAGAGACCCAGTACTTC
. . TRBJ2-2 TRBV29-1 CSVGGPNTGELFF TGCAGCGTTGGGGGGCCTAACACCGGGGAGCTGTTTTTT
. few TRBJ2-1 TRBV20-1 CSAREYREYNEQFF TGCAGTGCTAGAGAATACAGGGAATACAATGAGCAGTTCTTC
. . TRBJ2-2 TRBV5-1 CASSFNRANTGELFF TGCGCCAGCAGCTTCAACAGAGCGAACACCGGGGAGCTGTTTTTT
TRBD1 few TRBJ2-1 TRBV18 CASSPRQGFYNEQFF TGTGCCAGCTCACCAAGACAGGGATTTTACAATGAGCAGTTCTTC
. few TRBJ2-7 TRBV20-1 CSAPDPYEQYF TGCAGTGCTCCCGACCCCTACGAGCAGTACTTC
TRBD2 few TRBJ2-1 TRBV4-3 CASSQSVGLAGRVHEQFF TGCGCCAGCAGCCAATCGGTGGGACTAGCGGGAAGGGTACATGAGCAGTTCTTC
. many TRBJ2-3 TRBV15 CATSRVGEISTDTQYF TGTGCCACCAGCAGAGTGGGTGAGATTAGCACAGATACGCAGTATTTT
TRBD2 few TRBJ2-3 TRBV7-2 CASSSVLATDTQYF TGTGCCAGCAGCTCTGTACTAGCGACAGATACGCAGTATTTT
. few TRBJ2-7 TRBV5-1 CASSLAPGARNEQYF TGCGCCAGCAGCTTGGCCCCGGGGGCGCGGAACGAGCAGTACTTC
TRBD1 . TRBJ1-3 TRBV7-2 CASSLRGQDGNTIYF TGTGCCAGCAGCCTCCGGGGACAGGACGGAAACACCATATATTTT
TRBD1 . TRBJ1-2 TRBV5-1 CASSYQGANYGYTF TGCGCCAGCAGTTACCAGGGGGCCAACTATGGCTACACCTTC
. . TRBJ2-5 TRBV15 CATSRDEAQETQYF TGTGCCACCAGCAGAGATGAGGCTCAAGAGACCCAGTACTTC
. few TRBJ2-6 TRBV5-1 CASSSLATGANVLTF TGCGCCAGCAGCTCCCTAGCTACTGGGGCCAACGTCCTGACTTTC
TRBD2 few TRBJ2-3 TRBV11-2 CASSRSGRVDTQYF TGTGCCAGCAGCAGAAGCGGGAGGGTGGATACGCAGTATTTT
. . TRBJ2-7 TRBV9 CASSVEDTTYEQYF TGTGCCAGCAGCGTAGAGGACACCACCTACGAGCAGTACTTC
TRBD1 many TRBJ2-1 TRBV29-1 CSVETGTGYNEQFF TGCAGCGTTGAAACCGGGACAGGCTACAATGAGCAGTTCTTC
. . TRBJ2-3 TRBV6-2/TRBV6-3 CASRRVGRPFTDTQYF TGTGCCAGCAGGAGAGTGGGACGGCCTTTCACAGATACGCAGTATTTT
TRBD2 few TRBJ2-1 TRBV30 CAWSLGPGGNNEQFF TGTGCCTGGAGTCTGGGCCCGGGGGGGAACAATGAGCAGTTCTTC
TRBD1 . TRBJ2-5 TRBV12-3/TRBV12-4 CASSDTDREETQYF TGTGCCAGCAGCGATACTGACAGGGAAGAGACCCAGTACTTC
. few TRBJ2-2 TRBV6-5 CASSYEADGELFF TGTGCCAGCAGTTACGAGGCGGACGGGGAGCTGTTTTTT
. once TRBJ1-6 TRBV6-1 CASTERGGNSPLHF TGTGCCAGCACCGAAAGGGGTGGGAATTCACCCCTCCACTTT